The text below deals with one T cell receptor beta chain. Its specificity is unknown. TCRdb redid the calling of the reads with MiXCR, one entry per CDR3 protein. The sample lists 570,000 or so distinct CDR3 sequences; around 40% were seen once. This CDR3 is 17 amino acids long. The V end lost 6 bases, the J end lost 0 bases, and 15 bases lay between the germline ends. CDR1 is MNHEY, CDR2 SVGAGI, per germline. This record comes from a study of T cell repertoires in cytomegalovirus infection. For the study at large: Newly reported HLA-C-restricted and thoroughly characterized HLA-B-restricted CMV epitopes were employed. CMV infection plus the matching HLA type was flagged by public TCR beta signatures.

Study-level findings and limits: Frequencies of public TCR beta families were cumulated, and this identified carriers of CMV plus the relevant HLA. Predominance within the ex vivo response was attributable to HLA-C-restricted CMV-specific TCR beta clonotypes.

The rearrangement joins TRBV6-5 to TRBJ1-6; TRBD1 might be the D (6 bases). The sample was cultured PBMCs, taken from culture after CMV antigen stimulation. The sequence was collected from a human donor in good health (CMV status not recorded). Some clones in this sample may be carry-over from other donors' samples. DNA of the CDR3: TGTGCCAGCAGCTCCGGACAGCCTAGCTCCTATAATTCACCCCTCCACTTT. It translates to CASSSGQPSSYNSPLHF.